This T cell receptor beta chain is from a study of T cell changes during pregnancy in multiple sclerosis. Data came from immunoSEQ multiplex PCR; TCRdb stores just in-frame clones and leaves some out. The top ten hold 13% of the sample, which has roughly 40,000 clones, 80% to 95% seen once. Trimming pared 4 bases from V and 8 bases from J, leaving 14 bases between. This CDR3 region has 14 residues. The V gene's germline CDR1 is KGHSH and CDR2 LQKENI. The genes are TRBV18 and TRBJ1-4; no clear D gene. The sequencing here drew on CD8+ T cells from peripheral blood mononuclear cells, taken in the first trimester of pregnancy. The clonotype originates from a female donor with multiple sclerosis, enrolled in a pregnancy study. CDR3 sequence reads: CASSLEEVGEKLFF. CDR3 DNA sequence: TGTGCCAGCTCACTGGAGGAAGTTGGGGAAAAACTGTTTTTT. Full variable domain (remainder filled in from reference TRBV18 and TRBJ1-4): NAGVMQNPRHLVRRRGQEARLRCSPMKGHSHVYWYRQLPEEGLKFMVYLQKENIIDESGMPKERFSAEFPKEGPSILRIQQVVRGDSAAYFCASSLEEVGEKLFFGSGTQLSVL.